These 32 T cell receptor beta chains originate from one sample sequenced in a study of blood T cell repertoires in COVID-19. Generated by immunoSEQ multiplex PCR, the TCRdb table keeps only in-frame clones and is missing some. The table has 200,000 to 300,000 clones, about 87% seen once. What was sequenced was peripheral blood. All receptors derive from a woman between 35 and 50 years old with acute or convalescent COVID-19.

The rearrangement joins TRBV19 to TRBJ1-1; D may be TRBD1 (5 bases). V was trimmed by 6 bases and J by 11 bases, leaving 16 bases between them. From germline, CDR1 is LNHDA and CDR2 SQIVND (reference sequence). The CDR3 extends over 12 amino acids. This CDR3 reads CASRTGTSDAFF. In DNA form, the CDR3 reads TGTGCCAGTAGAACCGGGACTTCAGACGCTTTCTTT.

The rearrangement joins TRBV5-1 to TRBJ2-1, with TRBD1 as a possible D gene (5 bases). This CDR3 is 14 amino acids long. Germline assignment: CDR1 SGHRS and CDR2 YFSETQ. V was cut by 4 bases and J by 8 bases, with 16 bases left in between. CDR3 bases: TGCGCCAGCAGCCCCTACCTCCAGGGCCATGAGCAGTTCTTC. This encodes CASSPYLQGHEQFF.

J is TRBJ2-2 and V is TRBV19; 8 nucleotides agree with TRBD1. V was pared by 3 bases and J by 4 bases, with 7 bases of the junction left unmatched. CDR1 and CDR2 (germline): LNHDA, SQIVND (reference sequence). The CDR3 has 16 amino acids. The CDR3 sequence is CASSMGQVMGTGELFF. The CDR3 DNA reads TGTGCCAGTAGTATGGGACAGGTCATGGGCACCGGGGAGCTGTTTTTT.

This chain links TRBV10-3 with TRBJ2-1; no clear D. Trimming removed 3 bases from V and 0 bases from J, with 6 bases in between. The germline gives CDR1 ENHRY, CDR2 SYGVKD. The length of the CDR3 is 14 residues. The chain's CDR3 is CAISDASSYNEQFF. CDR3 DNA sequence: TGTGCCATCAGTGACGCGAGCTCCTACAATGAGCAGTTCTTC.

This chain's CDR3 is CASSLRDRGLYSPLHF. In DNA, the CDR3 is TGTGCCAGCAGCCTGAGGGACAGGGGGCTTTATTCACCCCTCCACTTT. The chain has TRBV7-2 and TRBJ1-6, with TRBD1 identical over 12 bases. Trimming cost V 5 bases and J 8 bases; bases outside gene matches: 7. The CDR3 is 16 residues long. The germline V gene encodes CDR1 SGHTA and CDR2 FQGNSA. Using reference TRBV7-2 and TRBJ1-6 for the parts outside the CDR3, the full variable domain is GAGVSQSPSNKVTEKGKDVELRCDPISGHTALYWYRQSLGQGLEFLIYFQGNSAPDKSGLPSDRFSAERTGGSVSTLTIQRTQQEDSAVYLCASSLRDRGLYSPLHFGNGTRLTVT.

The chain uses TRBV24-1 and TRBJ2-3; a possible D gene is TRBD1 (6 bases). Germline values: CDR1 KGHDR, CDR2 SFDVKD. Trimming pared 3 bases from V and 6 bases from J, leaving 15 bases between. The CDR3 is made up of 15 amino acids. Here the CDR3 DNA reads TGTGCCACCAGTGATCACAGGGTTTTCCCGGATACGCAGTATTTT. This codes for CATSDHRVFPDTQYF.

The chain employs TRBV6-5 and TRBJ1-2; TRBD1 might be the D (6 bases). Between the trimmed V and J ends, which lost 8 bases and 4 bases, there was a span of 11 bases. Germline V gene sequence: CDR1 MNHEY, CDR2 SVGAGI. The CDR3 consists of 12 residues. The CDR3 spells CASYRQAYGYTF. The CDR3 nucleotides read TGTGCCAGCTATCGACAGGCCTATGGCTACACCTTC.

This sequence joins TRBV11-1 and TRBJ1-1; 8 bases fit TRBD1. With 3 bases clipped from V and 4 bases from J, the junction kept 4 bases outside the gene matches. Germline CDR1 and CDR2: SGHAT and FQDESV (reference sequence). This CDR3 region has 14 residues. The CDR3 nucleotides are TGTGCCAGCAGCTTTTACGACAGGGGCACTGAAGCTTTCTTT. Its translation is CASSFYDRGTEAFF.

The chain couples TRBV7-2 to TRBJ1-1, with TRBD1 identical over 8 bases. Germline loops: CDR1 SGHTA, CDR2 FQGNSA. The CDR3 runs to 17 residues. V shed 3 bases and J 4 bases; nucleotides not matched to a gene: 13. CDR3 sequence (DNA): TGTGCCAGCAGCTTGGGCAGGGGGCTTGGTTTGACCACTGAAGCTTTCTTT. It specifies CASSLGRGLGLTTEAFF.

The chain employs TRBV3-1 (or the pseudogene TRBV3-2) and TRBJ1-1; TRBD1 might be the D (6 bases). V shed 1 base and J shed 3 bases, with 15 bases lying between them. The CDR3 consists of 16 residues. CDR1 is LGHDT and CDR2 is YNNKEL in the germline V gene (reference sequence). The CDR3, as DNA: TGTGCCAGCAGCCAAGGAGTCTCCAGGGGATACACTGAAGCTTTCTTT. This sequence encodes CASSQGVSRGYTEAFF.

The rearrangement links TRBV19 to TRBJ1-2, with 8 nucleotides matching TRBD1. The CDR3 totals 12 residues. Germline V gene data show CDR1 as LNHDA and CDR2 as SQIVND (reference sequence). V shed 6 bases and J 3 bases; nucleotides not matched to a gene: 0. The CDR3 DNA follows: TGTGCCAGTAGGACAGGGGACTATGGCTACACCTTC. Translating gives CASRTGDYGYTF.

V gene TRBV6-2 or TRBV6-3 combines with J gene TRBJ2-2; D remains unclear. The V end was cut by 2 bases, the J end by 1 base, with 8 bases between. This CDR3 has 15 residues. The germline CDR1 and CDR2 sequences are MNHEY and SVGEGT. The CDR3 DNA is TGTGCCAGCAGTTACAAAACACGGAACACCGGGGAGCTGTTTTTT. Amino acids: CASSYKTRNTGELFF.

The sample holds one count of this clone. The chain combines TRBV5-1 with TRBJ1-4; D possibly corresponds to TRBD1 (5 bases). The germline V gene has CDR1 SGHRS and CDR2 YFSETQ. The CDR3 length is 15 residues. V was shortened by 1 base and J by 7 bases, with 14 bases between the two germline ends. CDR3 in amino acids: CASSLTGRGGEKLFF. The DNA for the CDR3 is TGCGCCAGCAGCTTGACCGGAAGGGGAGGTGAAAAACTGTTTTTT.

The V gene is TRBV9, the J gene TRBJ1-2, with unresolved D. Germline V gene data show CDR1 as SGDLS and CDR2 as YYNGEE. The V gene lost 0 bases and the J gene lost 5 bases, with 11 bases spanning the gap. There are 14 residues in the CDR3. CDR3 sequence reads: CASSVARELYGYTF. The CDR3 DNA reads TGTGCCAGCAGCGTAGCTAGGGAGTTGTATGGCTACACCTTC.

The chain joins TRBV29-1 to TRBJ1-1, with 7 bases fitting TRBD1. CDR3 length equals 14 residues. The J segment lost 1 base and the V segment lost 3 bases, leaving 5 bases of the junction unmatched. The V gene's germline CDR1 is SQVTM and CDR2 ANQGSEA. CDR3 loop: CSVDQGGTNTEAFF. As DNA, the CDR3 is TGCAGCGTTGACCAGGGGGGAACGAACACTGAAGCTTTCTTT.

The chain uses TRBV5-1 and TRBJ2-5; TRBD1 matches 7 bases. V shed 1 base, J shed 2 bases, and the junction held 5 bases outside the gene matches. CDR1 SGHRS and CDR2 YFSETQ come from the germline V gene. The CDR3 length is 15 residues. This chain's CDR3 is CASSLTGALQETQYF. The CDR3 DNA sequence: TGCGCCAGCAGCTTGACAGGGGCCCTACAAGAGACCCAGTACTTC.

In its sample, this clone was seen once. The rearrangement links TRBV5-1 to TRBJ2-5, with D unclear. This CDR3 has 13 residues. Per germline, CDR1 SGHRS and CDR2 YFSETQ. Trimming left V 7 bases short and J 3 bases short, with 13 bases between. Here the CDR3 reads CASGLGAEETQYF. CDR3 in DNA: TGCGCCAGCGGCCTAGGAGCTGAAGAGACCCAGTACTTC. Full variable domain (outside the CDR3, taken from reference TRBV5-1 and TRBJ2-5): KAGVTQTPRYLIKTRGQQVTLSCSPISGHRSVSWYQQTPGQGLQFLFEYFSETQRNKGNFPGRFSGRQFSNSRSEMNVSTLELGDSALYLCASGLGAEETQYFGPGTRLLVL.

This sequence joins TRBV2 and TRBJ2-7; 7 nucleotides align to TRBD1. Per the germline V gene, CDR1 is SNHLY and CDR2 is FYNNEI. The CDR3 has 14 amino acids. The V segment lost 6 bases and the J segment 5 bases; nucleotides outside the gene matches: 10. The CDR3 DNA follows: TGTGCCAGCAGAGCCCGGACAGGACCCAACGAGCAGTACGTC. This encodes CASRARTGPNEQYV.

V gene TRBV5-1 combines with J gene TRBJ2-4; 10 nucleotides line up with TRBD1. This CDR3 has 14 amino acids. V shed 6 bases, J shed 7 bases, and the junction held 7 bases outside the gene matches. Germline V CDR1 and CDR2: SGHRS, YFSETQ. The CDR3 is CASKVGTGANIQYF. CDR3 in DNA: TGCGCCAGCAAGGTCGGGACAGGGGCGAACATTCAGTACTTC. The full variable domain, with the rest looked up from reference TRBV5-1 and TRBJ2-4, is KAGVTQTPRYLIKTRGQQVTLSCSPISGHRSVSWYQQTPGQGLQFLFEYFSETQRNKGNFPGRFSGRQFSNSRSEMNVSTLELGDSALYLCASKVGTGANIQYFGAGTRLSVL.

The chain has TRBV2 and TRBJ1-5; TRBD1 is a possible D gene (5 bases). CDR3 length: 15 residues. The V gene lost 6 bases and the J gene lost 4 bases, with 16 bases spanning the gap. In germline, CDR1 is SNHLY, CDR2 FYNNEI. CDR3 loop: CASSPLGGGNQPQHF. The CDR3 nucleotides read TGTGCCAGCAGCCCCCTGGGGGGAGGTAATCAGCCCCAGCATTTT.

Written as DNA, the CDR3 is TGTGCCAGTAGTATTTATTTGGCTAGCGGGGGGAATGAGCAGTTCTTC. It translates to CASSIYLASGGNEQFF. The chain links TRBV19 to TRBJ2-1; TRBD2 matches at 11 bases. This CDR3 spans 16 amino acids. CDR1 and CDR2 (germline): LNHDA, SQIVND (reference sequence). Trimming cost V 3 bases and J 7 bases; bases outside gene matches: 8.

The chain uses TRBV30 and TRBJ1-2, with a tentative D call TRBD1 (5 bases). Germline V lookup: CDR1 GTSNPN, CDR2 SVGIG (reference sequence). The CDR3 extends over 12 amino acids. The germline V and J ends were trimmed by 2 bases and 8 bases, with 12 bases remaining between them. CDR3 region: CAWSRPGVGYTF. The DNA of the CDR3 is TGTGCCTGGAGTCGACCGGGGGTCGGCTACACCTTC.

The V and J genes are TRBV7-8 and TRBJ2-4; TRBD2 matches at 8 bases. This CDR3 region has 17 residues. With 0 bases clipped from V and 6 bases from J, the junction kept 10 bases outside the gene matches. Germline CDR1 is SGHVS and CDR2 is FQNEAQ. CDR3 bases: TGTGCCAGCAGCTTAGCGGGAAGGGGCGCGGGGGGAAACATTCAGTACTTC. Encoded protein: CASSLAGRGAGGNIQYF.

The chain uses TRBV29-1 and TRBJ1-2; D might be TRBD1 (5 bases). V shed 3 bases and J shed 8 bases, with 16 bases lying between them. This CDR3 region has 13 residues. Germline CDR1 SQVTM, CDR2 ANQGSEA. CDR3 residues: CSVEIQQGLGYTF. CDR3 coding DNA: TGCAGCGTTGAGATTCAGCAGGGTTTGGGCTACACCTTC.

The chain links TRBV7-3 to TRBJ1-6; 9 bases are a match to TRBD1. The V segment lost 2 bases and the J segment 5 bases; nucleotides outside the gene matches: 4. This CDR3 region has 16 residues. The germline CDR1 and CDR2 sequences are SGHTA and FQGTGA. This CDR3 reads CASSLSGQGDNSPLHF. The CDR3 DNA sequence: TGTGCCAGCAGCTTATCGGGACAGGGAGATAATTCACCCCTCCACTTT.

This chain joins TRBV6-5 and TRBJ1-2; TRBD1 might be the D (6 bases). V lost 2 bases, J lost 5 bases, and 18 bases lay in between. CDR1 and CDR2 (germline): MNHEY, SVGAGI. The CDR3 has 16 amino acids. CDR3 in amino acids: CASSYVPGGDYYGYTF. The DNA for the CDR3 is TGTGCCAGCAGTTACGTCCCGGGGGGCGATTATTATGGCTACACCTTC.

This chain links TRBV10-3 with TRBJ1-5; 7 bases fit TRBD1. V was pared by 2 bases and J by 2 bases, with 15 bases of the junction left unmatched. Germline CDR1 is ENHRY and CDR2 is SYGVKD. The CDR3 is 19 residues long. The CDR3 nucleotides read TGTGCCATCAGTGAGATGTTGTCAGGGGGTTCAGGGGGCAATCAGCCCCAGCATTTT. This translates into CAISEMLSGGSGGNQPQHF.

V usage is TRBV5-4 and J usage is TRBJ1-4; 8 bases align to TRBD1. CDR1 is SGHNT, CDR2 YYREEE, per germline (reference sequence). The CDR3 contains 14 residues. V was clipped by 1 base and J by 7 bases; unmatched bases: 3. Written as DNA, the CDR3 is TGTGCCAGCAGCTTGACAGGGGGAAGTGAAAAACTGTTTTTT. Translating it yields CASSLTGGSEKLFF.

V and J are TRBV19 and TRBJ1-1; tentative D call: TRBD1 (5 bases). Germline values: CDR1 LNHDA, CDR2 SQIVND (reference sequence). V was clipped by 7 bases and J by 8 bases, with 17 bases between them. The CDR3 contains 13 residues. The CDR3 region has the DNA TGTGCCAGTACCAACAGGAAAACACGCGAAGCTTTCTTT. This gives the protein CASTNRKTREAFF.

The CDR3 nucleotides read TGTGCCATCAGTGAGTCGGGCAGTTATCAGCCCCAGCATTTT. This sequence encodes CAISESGSYQPQHF. The rearrangement joins TRBV10-3 to TRBJ1-5; D unclear. The V gene lost 0 bases and the J gene lost 5 bases, with 8 bases spanning the gap. CDR3 size: 14 residues. The germline CDR1 and CDR2 sequences are ENHRY and SYGVKD.

This chain's CDR3 is CSVPGQGKNIQYF. In DNA form, the CDR3 reads TGCAGCGTTCCGGGACAGGGCAAAAACATTCAGTACTTC. This rearrangement joins TRBV29-1 to TRBJ2-4; the match to TRBD1 covers 9 bases. V was clipped by 5 bases and J by 3 bases; unmatched bases: 2. There are 13 residues in the CDR3. Germline V lookup: CDR1 SQVTM, CDR2 ANQGSEA. The whole variable domain, filled in from reference TRBV29-1 and TRBJ2-4, reads SAVISQKPSRDICQRGTSLTIQCQVDSQVTMMFWYRQQPGQSLTLIATANQGSEATYESGFVIDKFPISRPNLTFSTLTVSNMSPEDSSIYLCSVPGQGKNIQYFGAGTRLSVL.

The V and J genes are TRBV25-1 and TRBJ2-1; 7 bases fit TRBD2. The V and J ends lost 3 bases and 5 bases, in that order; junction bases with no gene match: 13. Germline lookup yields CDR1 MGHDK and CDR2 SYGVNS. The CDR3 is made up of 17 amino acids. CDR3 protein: CASSDIPWPSGHNEQFF. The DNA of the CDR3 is TGTGCCAGCAGTGATATCCCATGGCCTAGCGGTCACAATGAGCAGTTCTTC.